This T cell receptor (beta chain) is drawn from a study of CD8 T cells in ankylosing spondylitis. The germline V gene encodes CDR1 SGHVS and CDR2 FQNEAQ. Trimming pared 1 base from V and 8 bases from J, leaving 20 bases between. The CDR3 totals 16 residues. 5'-RACE, quantitative and with molecular barcodes, yielded the TCR beta libraries. TCRdb re-called the 5' RACE reads with MiXCR, one entry per CDR3 protein. The sample includes approximately 190,000 distinct CDR3 sequences, roughly 13% seen only once; the top ten take 9.5% to 12%. Study-wide results and caveats: Reportedly, matched ankylosing spondylitis synovial fluid was significantly enriched for disease-linked clones. CD8+ by phenotype, disease-linked clones were relatively rare in peripheral blood. Apparently characteristic of ankylosing spondylitis blood was a TCR beta motif (fewer than 10 highly homologous variants).

This clonotype appeared many times. Its antigen is not identified. Material for sequencing was blood, either unsorted or a sorted T cell fraction (not recorded which). The TCR was taken from a female donor with ankylosing spondylitis or in good health (not recorded which). The genes are TRBV7-8 and TRBJ1-2; D is perhaps TRBD1 (5 bases). The CDR3 nucleotides read TGTGCCAGCAGCTTAGGGGGTGGAGGGGTGGGAGCGGGCTACACCTTC. Translated: CASSLGGGGVGAGYTF.